This passage covers 9 T cell receptor beta chains from one sample sequenced in a study of cytomegalovirus exposure and HLA in healthy donors. PCR employed 60 Vbeta and 13 Jbeta primers. Here immunoSEQ multiplex PCR was the method, and the copy in TCRdb shows in-frame clones only, minus some. Here the sample table reports tens of thousands of clones. Sample: PBMCs. The receptors come from a young woman in good health and CMV-seropositive.

The V call is TRBV28, the J call TRBJ1-4; TRBD1 might be the D (6 bases). Trimming took off 6 bases at V and 14 bases at J, with 16 bases between the two ends. The CDR3 consists of 12 residues. Germline V gene sequence: CDR1 MDHEN, CDR2 SYDVKM. The CDR3 region is CASRPDGQSLFF. The DNA of the CDR3 is TGTGCCAGCAGACCAGATGGACAGTCTCTGTTTTTT.

The chain carries TRBV11-3 and TRBJ1-3; TRBD1 agrees at 7 bases. J lost 2 bases, V lost 6 bases, and 1 base had no gene match. Germline CDR1 and CDR2: SGHNT and YENEEA. The CDR3 totals 13 residues. The CDR3 sequence is CASSRGPGNTIYF. DNA for the CDR3: TGTGCCAGCAGTAGGGGGCCTGGAAACACCATATATTTT. Complete variable domain (other parts from reference TRBV11-3 and TRBJ1-3): EAGVVQSPRYKIIEKKQPVAFWCNPISGHNTLYWYLQNLGQGPELLIRYENEEAVDDSQLPKDRFSAERLKGVDSTLKIQPAELGDSAVYLCASSRGPGNTIYFGEGSWLTVV.

This chain links TRBV10-1 with TRBJ2-1, with a possible D match to TRBD2 (6 bases). The CDR3 has 16 amino acids. Germline loops: CDR1 WNHNN, CDR2 SYGVQD (reference sequence). Trimming shortened V by 9 bases and J by 8 bases, and 26 bases separated the two germline ends. As DNA, the CDR3 is TGCGCCAGGATCCGGGTGCGTGCGGGAATACTACATGAGCAGTTCTTC. Its translation: CARIRVRAGILHEQFF.

The chain joins TRBV30 to TRBJ1-2; D not certain. CDR3 size: 12 residues. V lost 2 bases and J lost 8, with 12 bases in between. Per germline, CDR1 GTSNPN and CDR2 SVGIG (reference sequence). CDR3 residues: CAWSTGKIGYTF. In nucleotides, the CDR3 is TGTGCCTGGAGTACCGGTAAGATCGGCTACACCTTC.

The V and J genes are TRBV12-5 and TRBJ1-1; TRBD1 might be the D (6 bases). Germline loops: CDR1 LGHNT, CDR2 FRNRAP. The CDR3 has 15 amino acids. V lost 1 base and J 4 bases, leaving 13 bases between the germline ends. The CDR3 DNA reads TGTGCTAGTGGTTTGGGCCGGGACAAGGGCACTGAAGCTTTCTTT. This sequence encodes CASGLGRDKGTEAFF.

J is TRBJ1-4 and V is TRBV5-6, with D possibly being TRBD1 (6 bases). The CDR3 covers 13 residues. In germline, CDR1 is SGHDT, CDR2 YYEEEE. V shed 6 bases and J shed 7 bases, with 13 bases lying between them. The CDR3 sequence: CASTQTGFEKLFF. The DNA of the CDR3 is TGTGCCAGCACCCAAACAGGGTTTGAAAAACTGTTTTTT.

The chain carries TRBV4-1 and TRBJ2-3; 7 nucleotides match TRBD2. Trimming removed 4 bases from V and 2 bases from J; junction bases left unmatched: 6. The CDR3 has 15 residues. CDR1 and CDR2 (germline): MGHRA, YSYEKL. The CDR3, as DNA: TGCGCCAGCAGCCCCCCAGGGACTAACACAGATACGCAGTATTTT. Its protein product is CASSPPGTNTDTQYF.

The rearrangement uses TRBV27 and TRBJ2-3; 10 positions agree with TRBD2. Germline CDR1 and CDR2: MNHEY and SMNVEV (reference sequence). With V trimmed by 8 bases and J by 3 bases, 5 bases remained unmatched. The CDR3 is 14 amino acids. This CDR3 is CASQQAGGTDTQYF. The CDR3 nucleotides are TGTGCCAGCCAACAAGCGGGGGGGACAGATACGCAGTATTTT.

The chain has TRBV6-4 and TRBJ1-5; 8 positions agree with TRBD1. In germline, CDR1 is MRHNA, CDR2 SNTAGT. Trimming took 6 bases from V and 7 from J; bases not matched to a gene: 5. This CDR3 region has 13 residues. Here the CDR3 reads CASSMDRDQPQHF. The CDR3 coding sequence is TGTGCCAGCAGCATGGACAGGGACCAGCCCCAGCATTTT.